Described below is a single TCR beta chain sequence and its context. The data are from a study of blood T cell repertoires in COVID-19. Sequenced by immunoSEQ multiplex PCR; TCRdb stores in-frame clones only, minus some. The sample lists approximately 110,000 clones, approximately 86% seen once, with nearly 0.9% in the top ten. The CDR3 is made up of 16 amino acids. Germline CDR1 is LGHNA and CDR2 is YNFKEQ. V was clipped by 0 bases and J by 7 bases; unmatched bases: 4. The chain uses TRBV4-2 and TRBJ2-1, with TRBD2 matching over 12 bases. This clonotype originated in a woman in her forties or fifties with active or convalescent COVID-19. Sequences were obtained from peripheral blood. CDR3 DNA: TGTGCCAGCAGCCAAGAACTAGCGGGAGGTGTAAATGAGCAGTTCTTC. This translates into CASSQELAGGVNEQFF.